Sequencing of this T cell receptor beta chain was carried out in a study of tumor-infiltrating lymphocytes in primary liver carcinoma (dated by TCRdb to about 2017). With respect to the entire study: Roughly five patients with histopathologically diagnosed primary liver carcinoma underwent surgical resection in China between 2015 and March 2016. Repertoires from technical replicates were highly reproducible, with mean shared-clone rates about 0.9 and correlation coefficients above 0.98. For each liver tumor, the study sampled five regions along with adjacent normal tissue and blood, and applied TCRbeta repertoire sequencing, expression microarrays and whole-exome sequencing. The five patients had tumors of stage T1-T3 N0M0, with maximum diameters ranging from roughly 4.2 to 11 cm. Hepatocellular carcinoma (four) or combined HCC and intrahepatic cholangiocarcinoma (one) was present in the five patients, who were three men and two women aged 30 to 69 years. Each sample produced about 3.5 to 8 million productive TCRbeta reads, and read depth showed no significant difference between tissue types. TCRbeta repertoire sequencing covered 35 specimens from 5 patients: 25 or so tumor regions, 5 adjacent noncancerous liver tissues and 5 peripheral blood samples.

RNA from unsorted whole blood was extracted with TRIzol reagent, and germline DNA was obtained with the DNeasy Blood & Tissue kit. At the time of sampling, the patients were treatment-naive and had chronic HBV infection. About 3.6 milliliters of peripheral blood were collected into K2EDTA tubes before surgery. Using a constant-region primer and ProtoScript II reverse transcriptase, TCRbeta-specific cDNA was reverse-transcribed from about 0.45 ug total RNA. Three nested multiplex PCR rounds, following a slightly modified ARM-PCR procedure, were used to build the TCRbeta libraries. Sample barcodes and Illumina adapters were added in a final 25-cycle PCR using Deep VentR polymerase. Amplicons of 200-500 bp were gel-purified with a QIAquick gel extraction kit before sequencing. An Illumina HiSeq 2500 was used to sequence the TCRbeta amplicons with 250-bp paired-end reads. The paper's processing steps were these. Reads were quality-trimmed with Trimmomatic v0.33, and paired reads were merged with FLASH v1.2.11 to recover full CDR3 sequences. MiGEC v1.2.1b assigned V, D and J germline segments to the rearranged TCRbeta sequences. VDJtools v1.0.0 computed clonotype statistics and Shannon-Wiener diversity indices. Except for diversity analysis, only each sample's 250 most abundant clonotypes were used in subsequent analyses to reduce sampling bias. The public reads were run again by TCRdb, first through fastp at Q25 and then through MiXCR, and only productive beta chains were kept. Duplicate CDR3 protein sequences are folded into a single record with the most common DNA and genes. For this entry, the V and J calls and clone size follow TCRdb and not the study's own pipeline. Here the sample has 300,000 to 350,000 distinct CDR3 sequences; roughly 61% occur a single time. The ten largest clones take up roughly 6.5% of the sample.

Beyond this particular receptor, the publication reports: Bulk unsorted samples precluded comparing CD4+ and CD8+ T cell repertoires. Pairs of tumor regions showed greater repertoire overlap (mean around 36%) than tumor-adjacent pairs (roughly 17%) or tumor-blood pairs (approximately 15%), which is consistent with antigen-driven expansion. Because only the TCR beta chain was sequenced and unpaired alpha chains were not captured, true repertoire diversity is likely underestimated. Only a few patients were included in the study, and the authors note that the findings should be validated in a larger study. The top 250 clones accounted for a significantly greater share of the repertoire in tumors than in blood (p = 0.039).

Of note for this clonotype: The antigen it binds to is not known. One end of the junction varies from germline; a read error may be responsible.

The sequenced material came from peripheral blood. The clonotype comes from a man aged 40-55 years with primary liver carcinoma and hepatitis B virus infection.

The nucleotide sequence is TGTGCCATCAGCTTAGTCGGGTATGAGCAGTTTTTC. It translates to CAISLVGYEQFF. The rearrangement joined TRBV11-1 to TRBJ2-1, with the identity of the D gene unclear. Based on the germline V gene (reference sequence), the CDR1 and CDR2 sequences are SGHAT and FQDESV. From the cysteine up to the phenylalanine, the CDR3 has a length of 12 residues. Only CDR3 DNA is held: 36 bases, read in frame from base 1.